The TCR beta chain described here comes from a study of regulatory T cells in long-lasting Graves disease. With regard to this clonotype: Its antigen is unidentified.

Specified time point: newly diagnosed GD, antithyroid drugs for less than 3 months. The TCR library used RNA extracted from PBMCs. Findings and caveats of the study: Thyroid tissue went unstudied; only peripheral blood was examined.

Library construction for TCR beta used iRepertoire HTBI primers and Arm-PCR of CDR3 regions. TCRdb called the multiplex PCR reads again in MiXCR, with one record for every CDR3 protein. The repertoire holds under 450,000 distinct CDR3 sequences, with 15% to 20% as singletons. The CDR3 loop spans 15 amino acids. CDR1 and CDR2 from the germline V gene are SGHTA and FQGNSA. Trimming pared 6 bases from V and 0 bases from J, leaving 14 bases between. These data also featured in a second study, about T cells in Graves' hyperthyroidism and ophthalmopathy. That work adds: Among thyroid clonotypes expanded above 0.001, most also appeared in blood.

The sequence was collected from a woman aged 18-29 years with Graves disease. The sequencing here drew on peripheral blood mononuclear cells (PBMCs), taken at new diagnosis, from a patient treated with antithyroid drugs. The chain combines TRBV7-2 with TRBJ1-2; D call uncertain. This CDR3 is CASSTILGANYGYTF. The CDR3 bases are TGTGCCAGCAGTACCATCCTTGGGGCTAACTATGGCTACACCTTC. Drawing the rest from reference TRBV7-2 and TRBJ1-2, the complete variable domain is GAGVSQSPSNKVTEKGKDVELRCDPISGHTALYWYRQSLGQGLEFLIYFQGNSAPDKSGLPSDRFSAERTGGSVSTLTIQRTQQEDSAVYLCASSTILGANYGYTFGSGTRLTVV.